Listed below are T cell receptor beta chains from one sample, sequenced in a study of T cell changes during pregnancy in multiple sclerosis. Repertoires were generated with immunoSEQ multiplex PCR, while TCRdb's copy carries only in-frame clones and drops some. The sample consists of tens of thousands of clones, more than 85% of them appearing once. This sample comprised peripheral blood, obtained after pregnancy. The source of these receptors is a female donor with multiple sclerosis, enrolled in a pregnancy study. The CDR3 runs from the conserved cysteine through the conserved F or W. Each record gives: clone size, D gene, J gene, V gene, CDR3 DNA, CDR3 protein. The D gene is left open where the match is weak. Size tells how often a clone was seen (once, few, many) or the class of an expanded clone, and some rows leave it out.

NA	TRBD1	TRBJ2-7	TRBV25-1	TGTGCCAGCGGGGGACAGGGAACCTACGAGCAGTACTTC	CASGGQGTYEQYF
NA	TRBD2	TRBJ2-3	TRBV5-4	TGTGCCAGCAGCACGCCGACTAGCTTCATCGCAGATACGCAGTATTTT	CASSTPTSFIADTQYF
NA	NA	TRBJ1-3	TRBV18	TGTGCCAGCTCAGAGGGAAACACCATATATTTT	CASSEGNTIYF
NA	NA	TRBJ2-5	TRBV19	TGTGCCAGTGGGGAGGCCAGGTACCAAGAGACCCAGTACTTC	CASGEARYQETQYF
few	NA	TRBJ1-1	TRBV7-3	TGTGCCAGCAGCTTAGCGGGCCCGAACACTGAAGCTTTCTTT	CASSLAGPNTEAFF
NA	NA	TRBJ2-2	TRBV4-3	TGCGCCACCGGGGGAACAGGCACGAACACCGGGGAGCTGTTTTTT	CATGGTGTNTGELFF
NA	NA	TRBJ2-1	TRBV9	TGTGCCAGCAGCGGACTAGGGGGGGATGAGCAGTTCTTC	CASSGLGGDEQFF
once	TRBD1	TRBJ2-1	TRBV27	TGTGCCAGCAGTGGCATCCGGGACAGGGCGTTCAATGAGCAGTTCTTC	CASSGIRDRAFNEQFF
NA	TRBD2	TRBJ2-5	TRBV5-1	TGCGCCAGCAGCTTGGGATCTAGCGGGGGGGCTGTGGCGTTCACAACCCAGTACTTC	CASSLGSSGGAVAFTTQYF
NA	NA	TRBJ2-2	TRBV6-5	TGTGCCAGCAGGACAGAAAACACCGGGGAGCTGTTTTTT	CASRTENTGELFF
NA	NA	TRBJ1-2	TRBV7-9	TGTGCCAGCAGTTTCCTCTCACAGGCGTACTATGGCTACACCTTC	CASSFLSQAYYGYTF
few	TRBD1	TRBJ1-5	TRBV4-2	TGTGCCAGCAGCCAGGGCCTACTCGGGACAGGGAATCAGCCCCAGCATTTT	CASSQGLLGTGNQPQHF
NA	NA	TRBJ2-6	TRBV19	TGTGCCAGCCGGCCCAGGGTCTCTGGGGCCAACGTCCTGACTTTC	CASRPRVSGANVLTF
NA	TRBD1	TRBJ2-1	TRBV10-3	TGTGCCATCAGTGTCCTACCGGGACAGGGGGCGTTAAATGAGCAGTTCTTC	CAISVLPGQGALNEQFF
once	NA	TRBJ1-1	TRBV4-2	TGTGCCAGCAGCCAAGAGCCGGTTAACACTGAAGCTTTCTTT	CASSQEPVNTEAFF
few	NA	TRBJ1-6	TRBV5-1	TGCGCCAGCAGCTTGGGGACAGCCCTTAATTCACCCCTCCACTTT	CASSLGTALNSPLHF
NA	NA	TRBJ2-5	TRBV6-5	TGTGCCAGCAGTTACGAACCCCAGCGCCCAGAGACCCAGTACTTC	CASSYEPQRPETQYF
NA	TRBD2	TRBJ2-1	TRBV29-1	TGCAGCGTTTTGGGTCGGGGACTACGGGAGATACAGTTCTTC	CSVLGRGLREIQFF
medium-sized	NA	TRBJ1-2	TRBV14	TGTGCCAGCAGCCCAGGGCGGGGGGCAAGGGATGGCTACACCTTC	CASSPGRGARDGYTF
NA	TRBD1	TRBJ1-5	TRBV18	TGTGCCAGCTCTCCAACAGGGGGCATGGAGCCCCAGCATTTT	CASSPTGGMEPQHF
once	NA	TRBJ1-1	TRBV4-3	TGCGCCAGCAGATTATATGGGGGCGACGGCACTGAAGCTTTCTTT	CASRLYGGDGTEAFF
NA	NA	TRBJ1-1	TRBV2	TGTGCCAGCAGAGGGGTTACTGAAGCTTTCTTT	CASRGVTEAFF
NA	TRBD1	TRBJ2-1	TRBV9	TGTGCCAGCAGCGCCGGGACAGGGGATTTAGATGAGCAGTTCTTC	CASSAGTGDLDEQFF
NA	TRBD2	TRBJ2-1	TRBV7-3	TGTGCCAGCAGCCGACCGGTTAGAGAGGCGGGGGGGCCGACCTACAATGAGCAGTTCTTC	CASSRPVREAGGPTYNEQFF
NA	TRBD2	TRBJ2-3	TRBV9	TGTGCCAGCAGCGTGGGGCGGGGGGGCACAGATACGCAGTATTTT	CASSVGRGGTDTQYF
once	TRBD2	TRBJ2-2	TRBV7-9	TGTGCCAGCAAGCCGGGACTAGCGTTTACCGGGGAGCTGTTTTTT	CASKPGLAFTGELFF
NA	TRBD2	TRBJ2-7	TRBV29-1	TGCAGCGTTCGACTAGCGGGGGTGGAGCAGTACTTC	CSVRLAGVEQYF
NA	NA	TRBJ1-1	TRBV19	TGTGCCAGTAGTATTCAGGTGATGAACACTGAAGCTTTCTTT	CASSIQVMNTEAFF
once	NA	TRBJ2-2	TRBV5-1	TGCGCCAGCAGCTTAACTAGCTCCGGGGAGCTGTTTTTT	CASSLTSSGELFF
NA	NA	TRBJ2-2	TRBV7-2	TGTGCCAGCAGCTTAGACAGGTACACCGGGGAGCTGTTTTTT	CASSLDRYTGELFF
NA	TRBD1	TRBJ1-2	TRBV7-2	TGTGCCAGCAGCCGGGACAGGGATTATGGCTACACCTTC	CASSRDRDYGYTF
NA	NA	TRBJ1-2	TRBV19	TGTGCCAGTAGTATAGGCCGGACAGCAATCTATGGCTACACCTTC	CASSIGRTAIYGYTF
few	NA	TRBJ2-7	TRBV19	TGTGCCAGTAGAGACAACAAGATCACCTACGAGCAGTACTTC	CASRDNKITYEQYF
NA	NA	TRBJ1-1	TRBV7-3	TGTGCCAGCAGCTTAAACCAGGGGACTGAAGCTTTCTTT	CASSLNQGTEAFF
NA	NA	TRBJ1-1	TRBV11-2	TGTGCCAGCAGCTTACCCATGAACACTGAAGCTTTCTTT	CASSLPMNTEAFF
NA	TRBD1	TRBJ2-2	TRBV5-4	TGTGCCAGCAGCTCCCAGACAGGGAGTTTGGATTGGTTGACCGGGGAGCTGTTTTTT	CASSSQTGSLDWLTGELFF
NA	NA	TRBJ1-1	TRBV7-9	TGTGCCAGCAGCCGGCCGGATGGGGAGTCCACTGAAGCTTTCTTT	CASSRPDGESTEAFF
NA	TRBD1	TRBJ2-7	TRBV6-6	TGTGCCAGCAGGCGAGGGACAGCCGGTTCCTACGAGCAGTACTTC	CASRRGTAGSYEQYF
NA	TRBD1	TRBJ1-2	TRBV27	TGTGCCAGCAGTACAGGGGGCTGGGATGGCTACACCTTC	CASSTGGWDGYTF
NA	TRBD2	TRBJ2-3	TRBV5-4	TGTGCCAGCAGCTTGTCTAGCGGGGGGGCCAGAACGCAGTATTTT	CASSLSSGGARTQYF
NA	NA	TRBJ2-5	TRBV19	TGTGCCAGTAGTGATCCAGGGTGGGAGACCCAGTACTTC	CASSDPGWETQYF
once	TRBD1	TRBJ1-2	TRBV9	TGTGCCAGCAGCGCCACAGGGGGCCTTGGCTACACCTTC	CASSATGGLGYTF
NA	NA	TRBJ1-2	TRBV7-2	TGTGCCATAATAAAAGCAGGGGCCCAGCCGTTTGGCTACACCTTC	CAIIKAGAQPFGYTF
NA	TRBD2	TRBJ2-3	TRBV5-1	TGCGCCAGCAGCGCAGCGGGGGCCACCACAGATACGCAGTATTTT	CASSAAGATTDTQYF